This T cell receptor beta chain derives from a study of T cell repertoires in cytomegalovirus infection. Study as a whole: Indicated by public TCR beta signatures were CMV infection and matching HLA type. General study results and limits: Totalled public TCR beta family frequency picked out people who carried CMV plus the relevant HLA. Predominance within the ex vivo response was attributable to HLA-C-restricted CMV-specific TCR beta clonotypes.

In TCRdb, the reads were re-called with MiXCR into one record per CDR3 protein. Seen here are about 500,000 distinct CDR3 sequences, around a third observed once, and the top ten hold 15% to 20%. V was trimmed by 3 bases and J by 5 bases, leaving 19 bases between them. This CDR3 is built from 16 residues. Per germline, CDR1 SGHTA and CDR2 FQGNSA. Turning to this clonotype: As yet, its antigen is unknown.

The sample was cultured PBMCs, taken from culture after CMV antigen stimulation. The sequence was collected from a human donor in good health (CMV status not recorded). Some clones in this sample may be carry-over from other donors' samples. This rearrangement joins TRBV7-2 to TRBJ2-5; weak D call: TRBD2 (6 bases). CDR3 DNA: TGTGCCAGCAGCTTTTCTCACAGCAGCGGGCCGGAGACCCAGTACTTC. It is translated as CASSFSHSSGPETQYF.